Listed below are T cell receptor beta chains from one sample, sequenced in a study of beta chain features in type 1 diabetes. The method was immunoSEQ multiplex PCR; TCRdb's version includes in-frame clones alone and lacks a portion of them. The sample yields about 640,000 clones, 9.5% to 15% seen once. Sequencing used naive CD4+ T cells from blood. These TCRs come from a man between 25 and 39 years old with type 1 diabetes. CDR3s include the opening cysteine and the closing phenylalanine or tryptophan. Fields, in order: D gene, J gene, clone size, V gene, CDR3 DNA, CDR3 protein. A D gene is named only where the DNA matches it firmly. Expanded clones get a size class; other rows say once, few or many, or leave the size out.

TRBD1 | TRBJ1-1 | NA | TRBV4-2 | TGTGCCAGCAGCCAAGACCTGACAGGGGGCCTGACTGAAGCTTTCTTT | CASSQDLTGGLTEAFF
NA | TRBJ2-7 | few | TRBV4-2 | TGTGCCAGCAGCCAAGATGCCCCCACAGGGTTCTCCTATTACGAGCAGTACTTC | CASSQDAPTGFSYYEQYF
TRBD2 | TRBJ2-3 | NA | TRBV2 | TGTGCCAGCAGTGGGACTAGCGGGACAGATACGCAGTATTTT | CASSGTSGTDTQYF
NA | TRBJ1-2 | few | TRBV6-6 | TGTGCCAGCAGTCTCGAGGACGGAAACTATGGCTACACCTTC | CASSLEDGNYGYTF
TRBD1 | TRBJ1-3 | NA | TRBV4-2 | TGTGCCAGCGGCATGACAGGGGAGGCTTGGAACACCATATATTTT | CASGMTGEAWNTIYF
NA | TRBJ2-1 | few | TRBV7-2 | TGTGCCAGCAGCTTTGCGATGGGGTACAATGAGCAGTTCTTC | CASSFAMGYNEQFF
NA | TRBJ2-6 | few | TRBV30 | TGTGCCTGGAGTCGATCTGGGGCCAACGTCCTGACTTTC | CAWSRSGANVLTF
NA | TRBJ1-1 | few | TRBV6-6 | TGTGCCAGCAGTTACGGGCAGAACACTGAAGCTTTCTTT | CASSYGQNTEAFF
NA | TRBJ1-2 | NA | TRBV5-1 | TGCGCCAGCAGCCCTGTCCCGGGGGAACATGGCTACACCTTC | CASSPVPGEHGYTF
NA | TRBJ1-5 | many | TRBV30 | TGTGCCTGGAGTGGGGCAGGGGGCAATCAGCCCCAGCATTTT | CAWSGAGGNQPQHF
NA | TRBJ2-7 | few | TRBV7-9 | TGTGCCAGCAGCCTCCCGGGGCCCCGGGCGAGGGAGCAGTACTTC | CASSLPGPRAREQYF
TRBD1 | TRBJ2-5 | NA | TRBV5-4 | TGTGCCAGCAGCAGACAGGGGCCGGGAGAGACCCAGTACTTC | CASSRQGPGETQYF
NA | TRBJ1-4 | NA | TRBV5-1 | TGCGCCAGCAGCTACCTGACAGGCACAAATGAAAAACTGTTTTTT | CASSYLTGTNEKLFF
NA | TRBJ2-5 | NA | TRBV18 | TGTGCCAGCTCACCGGGACACCAAGAGACCCAGTACTTC | CASSPGHQETQYF
TRBD2 | TRBJ2-3 | few | TRBV9 | TGTGCCAGCAGCGTAGGTCAAGCGGGGGCCCCAGATACGCAGTATTTT | CASSVGQAGAPDTQYF
TRBD2 | TRBJ2-1 | few | TRBV6-6 | TGTGCCAGCAGACCGGGACTAGCGGGCGGCGATGAGCAGTTCTTC | CASRPGLAGGDEQFF
TRBD1 | TRBJ1-6 | once | TRBV5-1 | TGCGCCAGCCGCGGGGGCGGACAGGGATCCTATAATTCACCCCTCCACTTT | CASRGGGQGSYNSPLHF
NA | TRBJ2-7 | few | TRBV6-5 | TGTGCCAGCAGGTTCCGCGGGCAGAGGGACGAGCAGTACTTC | CASRFRGQRDEQYF
NA | TRBJ2-1 | NA | TRBV2 | TGTGCCAGCACTCTAGGACAGCCCTACAATGAGCAGTTCTTC | CASTLGQPYNEQFF
NA | TRBJ2-3 | NA | TRBV7-2 | TGTGCCAGCAGCTTGCAGATAGGAAGCACAGATACGCAGTATTTT | CASSLQIGSTDTQYF
NA | TRBJ2-1 | few | TRBV5-1 | TGCGCCAGCAGCCCGCAGGGGAGCTCCTACAATGAGCAGTTCTTC | CASSPQGSSYNEQFF
NA | TRBJ1-5 | few | TRBV29-1 | TGCAGCGTTAGGGTGGGGAGGGATCAGCCCCAGCATTTT | CSVRVGRDQPQHF
NA | TRBJ2-7 | few | TRBV9 | TGTGCCAGCAGCGTAGCTCAAGGCGAGCAGTACTTC | CASSVAQGEQYF
TRBD2 | TRBJ2-1 | few | TRBV7-2 | TGTGCCAGCAGCCCTAGACTAGCGGGGGGCGCGTTCTTC | CASSPRLAGGAFF
NA | TRBJ2-3 | few | TRBV29-1 | TGCAGCGTTGGCCCGACCGCGACTAGCACAGATACGCAGTATTTT | CSVGPTATSTDTQYF
TRBD2 | TRBJ2-1 | NA | TRBV15 | TGTGCCACCAGCAGAGATAGCGGGGGGACTACCAATGTTGAGCAGTTCTTC | CATSRDSGGTTNVEQFF
TRBD2 | TRBJ2-1 | NA | TRBV7-9 | TGTGCCAGCAGCCCAGGTGGGGGACTAGCGAATTACAATGAGCAGTTCTTC | CASSPGGGLANYNEQFF
TRBD2 | TRBJ2-5 | few | TRBV5-4 | TGTGCCAGCAGCTCCCCACTAGCGGGGGAGACCCAGTACTTC | CASSSPLAGETQYF
NA | TRBJ2-7 | NA | TRBV14 | TGTGCCAGCAGCCCGATAACTCCGGGACCGAAATTAACCTACGAGCAGTACTTC | CASSPITPGPKLTYEQYF
TRBD1 | TRBJ2-5 | NA | TRBV28 | TGTGCCAGCAGTTTCCCGGGACAGCAAGAGACCCAGTACTTC | CASSFPGQQETQYF
NA | TRBJ2-1 | NA | TRBV12-5 | TGTGCTAGTGGTTCGAATCCGTACAATGAGCAGTTCTTC | CASGSNPYNEQFF
NA | TRBJ1-2 | NA | TRBV28 | TGTGCCAGCAGAGAATTCGGGTATGGCTACACCTTC | CASREFGYGYTF
TRBD1 | TRBJ1-2 | NA | TRBV20-1 | TGCAGTGCTGAACAGGGGTATGGCTACACCTTC | CSAEQGYGYTF
TRBD1 | TRBJ2-7 | few | TRBV6-5 | TGTGCCAGCAGTTACTACCGACAGGGAGCAAGAAGCTTC | CASSYYRQGARSF
TRBD1 | TRBJ1-2 | NA | TRBV10-3 | TGTGCCACAGGCGAGGGACAGGCTGATGGCTACACCTTC | CATGEGQADGYTF
TRBD1 | TRBJ2-3 | NA | TRBV2 | TGTGCCAGCAGGCCGGGGGGACAGGGGATGGATACGCAGTATTTT | CASRPGGQGMDTQYF
NA | TRBJ1-6 | few | TRBV7-2 | TGTGCCAGCAGCTTAGTACTCCAGGGCCTCGTACCCCTCCACTTT | CASSLVLQGLVPLHF
TRBD1 | TRBJ2-3 | few | TRBV6-5 | TGTGCCAGCAGCCTAGGGACAGGGGTCACAGATACGCAGTATTTT | CASSLGTGVTDTQYF
TRBD1 | TRBJ2-1 | once | TRBV7-2 | TGTGCCAGCAGCACCGACAGGGGGTCCTACAATGAGCAGTTCTTC | CASSTDRGSYNEQFF
TRBD2 | TRBJ2-3 | few | TRBV5-4 | TGTGCCAGCAGCTTCAGCGGGATCACAGATACGCAGTATTTT | CASSFSGITDTQYF
TRBD1 | TRBJ2-7 | NA | TRBV2 | TGTGCCAGCAGAGCCACAGGGGGCTCCTACGAGCAGTACTTC | CASRATGGSYEQYF
NA | TRBJ1-4 | few | TRBV15 | TGTGCCACCAGCAGGGGTTTGACAGAAAAACTGTTTTTT | CATSRGLTEKLFF
NA | TRBJ1-3 | few | TRBV5-4 | TGTGCCAGCAGCTTTAAGCTGGGTAACTCTGGAAACACCATATATTTT | CASSFKLGNSGNTIYF
NA | TRBJ2-1 | few | TRBV15 | TGTGCCACCAGCAGATCCGACGGGACCCCGAGACCGCAGTTCTTC | CATSRSDGTPRPQFF
NA | TRBJ1-2 | NA | TRBV7-6 | TGTGCCAGCAGCTTATCCGGGGGGAGTGGCTACACCTTC | CASSLSGGSGYTF
NA | TRBJ2-7 | NA | TRBV6-5 | TGTGCCAGCAGCTCAGAGGTCCACGAGCAGTACTTC | CASSSEVHEQYF